What follows are 16 T cell receptor beta chains derived from one specimen sequenced in a study of graft-versus-host responses after intestinal transplantation. Using immunoSEQ multiplex PCR, the repertoire was profiled, and TCRdb retains in-frame clones only, with some absent. The sample lists about 10,000 clones; roughly 95% were seen once. Here the sequenced sample was bone marrow, taken 521 days after intestinal transplantation. These receptor sequences come from a human patient who received an intestinal transplant, so some T cells may come from the graft donor.

This clone was counted once. The chain employs TRBV5-4 and TRBJ2-7, with D perhaps TRBD2 (5 bases). Trimming took off 4 bases at V and 0 bases at J, with 11 bases between the two ends. The germline V gene has CDR1 SGHNT and CDR2 YYREEE (reference sequence). The CDR3 loop spans 14 amino acids. CDR3 amino acids: CASSPRGFSYEQYF. The DNA of the CDR3 is TGTGCCAGCAGCCCCCGGGGATTCTCCTACGAGCAGTACTTC.

The V and J genes are TRBV20-1 and TRBJ2-7, with D hard to call. CDR1 is DFQATT and CDR2 is SNEGSKA in the germline V gene (reference sequence). The CDR3 extends over 10 amino acids. V lost 7 bases and J lost 4, with 8 bases in between. The CDR3 region is CSVMMYEQYF. The CDR3 DNA follows: TGCAGTGTCATGATGTACGAGCAGTACTTC.

V usage is TRBV29-1 and J usage is TRBJ2-1; D remains unclear. V lost 2 bases to trimming and J lost 1 base, with 9 bases between them. The germline V gene has CDR1 SQVTM and CDR2 ANQGSEA. The CDR3 extends over 14 amino acids. In DNA, the CDR3 is TGCAGCGTTGAACTCGGCACTTCCTACAATGAGCAGTTCTTC. Amino acid sequence: CSVELGTSYNEQFF.

This chain joins TRBV4-1 and TRBJ1-2; no clear D. Trimming removed 1 base at V and 0 bases at J, with 9 bases between. CDR1 MGHRA and CDR2 YSYEKL come from the germline V gene. The CDR3 extends over 15 amino acids. CDR3 residues: CASSQGGASNYGYTF. CDR3 nucleotide sequence: TGCGCCAGCAGCCAAGGCGGCGCTTCTAACTATGGCTACACCTTC.

The chain combines TRBV4-3 with TRBJ2-2, with D tentatively TRBD1 (6 bases). Germline V lookup: CDR1 LGHNA, CDR2 YSLEER. The CDR3 contains 16 residues. Trimming left V 3 bases short and J 7 bases short, with 18 bases between. The CDR3 nucleotides read TGCGCCAGCAGCCATCGACAGGATTTACAAGGCGGGGAGCTGTTTTTT. Encoded protein: CASSHRQDLQGGELFF.

CDR3 amino acids: CASSPDPFSTDTQYF. The CDR3 nucleotides are TGTGCCAGCAGCCCAGACCCCTTTTCCACAGATACGCAGTATTTT. The chain carries TRBV11-2 and TRBJ2-3; D not resolved. There are 15 residues in the CDR3. Trimming shortened V by 5 bases and J by 2 bases, and 14 bases separated the two germline ends. The germline gives CDR1 SGHAT, CDR2 FQNNGV. Together with reference TRBV11-2 and TRBJ2-3, the CDR3 gives the full variable domain: EAGVAQSPRYKIIEKRQSVAFWCNPISGHATLYWYQQILGQGPKLLIQFQNNGVVDDSQLPKDRFSAERLKGVDSTLKIQPAKLEDSAVYLCASSPDPFSTDTQYFGPGTRLTVL.

The rearrangement joins TRBV19 to TRBJ2-2; 7 bases match TRBD1. Trimming at V came to 9 bases and at J to 3 bases, leaving 1 base not matched to a gene. In germline, CDR1 is LNHDA, CDR2 SQIVND (reference sequence). The CDR3 covers 12 residues. CDR3 nucleotides: TGTGCCAGCGACAGGGACACCGGGGAGCTGTTTTTT. As protein: CASDRDTGELFF.

V usage is TRBV5-6 and J usage is TRBJ1-4; TRBD1 is a possible D gene (5 bases). The V gene lost 1 base and the J gene lost 8 bases, with 15 bases spanning the gap. Germline assignment: CDR1 SGHDT and CDR2 YYEEEE. This CDR3 comprises 15 residues. DNA of the CDR3: TGTGCCAGCAGCTTGACCCCCGGGACTACCGAAAAACTGTTTTTT. Protein product: CASSLTPGTTEKLFF.

This chain uses TRBV4-1 with TRBJ1-2; 7 bases fit TRBD1. This CDR3 has 15 amino acids. V was pared by 5 bases and J by 2 bases, with 8 bases of the junction left unmatched. CDR1 is MGHRA and CDR2 is YSYEKL in the germline V gene. For the CDR3, the DNA is TGCGCCAGCAGCACCCGGGACAGCGGAAACTATGGCTACACCTTC. Residues: CASSTRDSGNYGYTF.

This chain uses TRBV30 with TRBJ1-1; 7 nucleotides match TRBD1. Trimming removed 4 bases from V and 10 bases from J; junction bases left unmatched: 15. Germline V gene lookup returns CDR1 GTSNPN and CDR2 SVGIG (reference sequence). The CDR3 is 14 residues long. CDR3: CAWKVGQGGRAAFF. CDR3 bases: TGTGCCTGGAAAGTGGGGCAGGGGGGCCGTGCAGCTTTCTTT.

This clone was detected only once. V is TRBV18 and J is TRBJ2-7; 7 nucleotides agree with TRBD1. The J call is doubtful: the DNA matches TRBJ2-5 better. Germline-derived CDR1 and CDR2 are KGHSH and LQKENI. The CDR3 runs to 17 residues. The CDR3 spells CASSPSRTGRNLETQYF. CDR3 in DNA: TGTGCCAGCTCACCTTCTCGGACAGGACGAAATTTGGAGACCCAGTACTTC.

This clone was seen only once. The rearrangement uses TRBV11-2 and TRBJ2-5; TRBD1 matches at 7 bases. This CDR3 region has 14 residues. V lost 5 bases to trimming and J lost 5 bases; unmatched junction nucleotides: 8. Germline loops: CDR1 SGHAT, CDR2 FQNNGV. CDR3 residues: CASSEKTGYETQYF. DNA of the CDR3: TGTGCCAGCAGCGAGAAGACAGGGTACGAGACCCAGTACTTC.

The chain uses TRBV5-1 and TRBJ2-6; D not certain. Germline V gene sequence: CDR1 SGHRS, CDR2 YFSETQ. V was clipped by 0 bases and J by 0 bases, with 7 bases between them. The CDR3 spans 16 residues. The CDR3 DNA is TGCGCCAGCAGCTTGGAAGGTAGCTCTGGGGCCAACGTCCTGACTTTC. Translation gives CASSLEGSSGANVLTF.

This clone was counted once. The chain links TRBV6-5 to TRBJ2-5; the D is unclear. TRBJ2-7 matches the DNA end more closely, so the J call is doubtful. The length of the CDR3 is 13 residues. From germline, CDR1 is MNHEY and CDR2 SVGAGI. The CDR3 DNA follows: TGTGCCAGCAGTTCACATGGTTCTTACGAGCAGTACTTC. It codes for CASSSHGSYEQYF.

The V call is TRBV18, the J call TRBJ1-1; 7 bases match TRBD1. The CDR3 is made up of 16 amino acids. Germline V gene sequence: CDR1 KGHSH, CDR2 LQKENI. Trimming cost V 1 base and J 2 bases; bases outside gene matches: 7. The CDR3 nucleotides read TGTGCCAGCTCACCACTGGGGACAGCCTTCAACACTGAAGCTTTCTTT. Protein sequence: CASSPLGTAFNTEAFF. The whole variable domain, filled in from reference TRBV18 and TRBJ1-1, reads NAGVMQNPRHLVRRRGQEARLRCSPMKGHSHVYWYRQLPEEGLKFMVYLQKENIIDESGMPKERFSAEFPKEGPSILRIQQVVRGDSAAYFCASSPLGTAFNTEAFFGQGTRLTVV.

V and J are TRBV9 and TRBJ1-1; D call uncertain. CDR1 is SGDLS and CDR2 is YYNGEE in the germline V gene. V dropped 0 bases and J dropped 8 bases, with 14 bases sitting between them. The CDR3 extends over 14 amino acids. DNA for the CDR3: TGTGCCAGCAGCGTAGGAAGGGTACGAAGAGAAGCTTTCTTT. Translated, it gives CASSVGRVRREAFF.